The sequence of this T cell receptor beta chain was determined in a study of blood T cell repertoires in COVID-19. About the study: The United States, Italy and Spain provided the acute and convalescent COVID-19 samples.

V lost 5 bases, J lost 3 bases, and 20 bases lay in between. Looked up from germline, CDR1 is MDHEN and CDR2 is SYDVKM. The length of the CDR3 is 16 residues. Measured with immunoSEQ multiplex PCR; TCRdb has only the in-frame clones, and not every one. The data hold 250,000 to 300,000 clones, with 75% to 90% observed a single time. The material sequenced was peripheral blood. The source of this sequence is a woman aged 45-60 years who had recovered from COVID-19. The chain combines TRBV28 with TRBJ2-7, with D maybe TRBD1 (6 bases). The CDR3 DNA sequence: TGTGCCAGCAGTCCCGCAGACCTGACAGGAGACTACGAGCAGTACTTC. As protein: CASSPADLTGDYEQYF.